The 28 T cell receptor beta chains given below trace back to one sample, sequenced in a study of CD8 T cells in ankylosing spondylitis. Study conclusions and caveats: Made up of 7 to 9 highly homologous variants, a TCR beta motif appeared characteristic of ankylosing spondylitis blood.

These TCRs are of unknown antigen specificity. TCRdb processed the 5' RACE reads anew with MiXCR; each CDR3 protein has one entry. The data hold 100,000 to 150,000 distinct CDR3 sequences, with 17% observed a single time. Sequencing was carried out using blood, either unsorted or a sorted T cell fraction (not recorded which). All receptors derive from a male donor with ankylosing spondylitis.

The CDR3 loop is CASSSFRDKADTQYF. The CDR3 DNA sequence: TGTGCCAGCAGTTCCTTTCGGGACAAAGCAGATACGCAGTATTTT. V and J are TRBV12-3 or TRBV12-4 and TRBJ2-3; perhaps TRBD1 as D (6 bases). V was pared by 4 bases and J by 4 bases, with 15 bases between. The CDR3 has 15 amino acids.

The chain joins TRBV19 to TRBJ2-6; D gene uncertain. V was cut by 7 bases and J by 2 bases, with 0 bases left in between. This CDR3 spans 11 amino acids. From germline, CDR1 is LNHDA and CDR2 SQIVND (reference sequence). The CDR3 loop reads CASTGANVLTF. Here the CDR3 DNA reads TGTGCCAGTACTGGGGCCAACGTCCTGACTTTC.

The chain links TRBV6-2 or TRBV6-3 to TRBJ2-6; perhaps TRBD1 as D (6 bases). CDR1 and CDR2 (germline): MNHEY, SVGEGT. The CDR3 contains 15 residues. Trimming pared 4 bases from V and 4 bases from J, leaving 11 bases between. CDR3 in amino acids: CASSSQGYGANVLTF. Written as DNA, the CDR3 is TGTGCCAGCAGTTCACAGGGTTACGGGGCCAACGTCCTGACTTTC.

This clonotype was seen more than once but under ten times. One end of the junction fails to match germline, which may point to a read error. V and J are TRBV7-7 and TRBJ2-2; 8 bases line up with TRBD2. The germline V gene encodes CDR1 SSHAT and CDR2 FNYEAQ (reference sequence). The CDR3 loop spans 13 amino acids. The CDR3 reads CASSQSGGGELFF. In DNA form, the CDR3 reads TGTGCTAGCAGCCAAAGCGGGGGCGGGGAGCTGTTTTTT.

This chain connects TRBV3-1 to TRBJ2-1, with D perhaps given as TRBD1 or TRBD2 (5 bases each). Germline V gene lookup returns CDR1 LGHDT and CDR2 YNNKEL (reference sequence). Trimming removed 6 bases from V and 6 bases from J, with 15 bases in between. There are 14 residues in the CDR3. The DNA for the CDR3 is TGTGCCAGCAGTCCGAGGGGTCGGGGCAATGAGCAGTTCTTC. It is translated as CASSPRGRGNEQFF.

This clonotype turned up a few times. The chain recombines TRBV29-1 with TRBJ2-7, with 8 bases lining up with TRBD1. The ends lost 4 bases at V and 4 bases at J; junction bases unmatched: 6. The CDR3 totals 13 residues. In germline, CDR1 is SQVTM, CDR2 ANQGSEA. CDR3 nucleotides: TGCAGCGTTGTCGGCAGGGGGCCATACGAGCAGTACTTC. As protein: CSVVGRGPYEQYF.

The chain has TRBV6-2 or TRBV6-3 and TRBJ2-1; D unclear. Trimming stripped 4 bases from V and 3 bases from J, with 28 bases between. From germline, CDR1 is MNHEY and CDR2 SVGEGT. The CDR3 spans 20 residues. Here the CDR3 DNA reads TGTGCCAGCAGTTTGGTGGCCCGGCCCCTCTCTTCGCAAGGCTACAATGAGCAGTTCTTC. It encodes CASSLVARPLSSQGYNEQFF.

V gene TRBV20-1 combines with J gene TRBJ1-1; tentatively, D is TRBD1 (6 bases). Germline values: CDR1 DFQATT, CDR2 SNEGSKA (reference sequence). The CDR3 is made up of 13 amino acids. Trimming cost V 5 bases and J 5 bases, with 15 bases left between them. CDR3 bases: TGCAGTGCTTTACAGGGTTTAGTGACTGAAGCTTTCTTT. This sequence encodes CSALQGLVTEAFF.

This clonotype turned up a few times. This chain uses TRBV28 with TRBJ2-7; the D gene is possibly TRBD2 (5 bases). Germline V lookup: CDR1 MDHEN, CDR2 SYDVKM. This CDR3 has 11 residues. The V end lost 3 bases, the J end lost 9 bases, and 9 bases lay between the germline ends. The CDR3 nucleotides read TGTGCCAGCAGTTTCCGGGAAGTGCAGTACTTC. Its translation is CASSFREVQYF.

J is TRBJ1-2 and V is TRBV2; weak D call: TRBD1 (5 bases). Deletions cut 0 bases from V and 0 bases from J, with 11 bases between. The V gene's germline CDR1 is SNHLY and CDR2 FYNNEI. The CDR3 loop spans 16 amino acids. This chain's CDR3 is CASSEARGTSNYGYTF. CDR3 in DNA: TGTGCCAGCAGTGAAGCACGGGGGACCTCTAACTATGGCTACACCTTC.

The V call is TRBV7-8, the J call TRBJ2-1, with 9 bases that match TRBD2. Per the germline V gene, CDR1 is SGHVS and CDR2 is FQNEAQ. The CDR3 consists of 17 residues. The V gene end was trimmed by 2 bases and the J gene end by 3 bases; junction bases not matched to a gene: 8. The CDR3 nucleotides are TGTGCCAGCAGCTTAAGGCTTAGCGGGAGCCTCTACAATGAGCAGTTCTTC. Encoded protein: CASSLRLSGSLYNEQFF. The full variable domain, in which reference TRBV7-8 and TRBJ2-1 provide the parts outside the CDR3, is GAGVSQSPRYKVAKRGQDVALRCDPISGHVSLFWYQQALGQGPEFLTYFQNEAQLDKSGLPSDRFFAERPEGSVSTLKIQRTQQEDSAVYLCASSLRLSGSLYNEQFFGPGTRLTVL.

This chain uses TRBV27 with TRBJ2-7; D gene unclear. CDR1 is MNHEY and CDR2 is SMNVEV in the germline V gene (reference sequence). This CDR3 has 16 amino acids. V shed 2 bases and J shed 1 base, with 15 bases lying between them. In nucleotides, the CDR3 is TGTGCCAGCAGTTTACCCCTACCCTCTGGGTCCTACGAGCAGTACTTC. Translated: CASSLPLPSGSYEQYF.

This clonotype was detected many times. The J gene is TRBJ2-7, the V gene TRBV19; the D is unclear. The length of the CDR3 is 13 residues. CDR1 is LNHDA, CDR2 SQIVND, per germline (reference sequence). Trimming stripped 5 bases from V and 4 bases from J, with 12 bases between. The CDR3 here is CASSLSDDYEQYF. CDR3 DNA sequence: TGTGCCAGTAGTCTCTCCGACGATTACGAGCAGTACTTC.

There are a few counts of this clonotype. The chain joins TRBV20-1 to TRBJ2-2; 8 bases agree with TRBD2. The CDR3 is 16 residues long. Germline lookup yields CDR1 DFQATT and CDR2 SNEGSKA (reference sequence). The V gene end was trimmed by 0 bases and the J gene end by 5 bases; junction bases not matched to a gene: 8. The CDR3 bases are TGCAGTGCTAGAGATCAGACTAGCGAAGGGACCGGGGAGCTGTTTTTT. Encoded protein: CSARDQTSEGTGELFF.

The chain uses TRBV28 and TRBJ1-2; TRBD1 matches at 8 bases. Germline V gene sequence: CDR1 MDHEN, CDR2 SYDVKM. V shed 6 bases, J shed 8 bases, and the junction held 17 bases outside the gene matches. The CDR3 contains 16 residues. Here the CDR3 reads CASREFPLRQGWGYTF. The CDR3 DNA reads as TGTGCCAGCAGAGAGTTCCCCCTCCGACAGGGGTGGGGCTACACCTTC.

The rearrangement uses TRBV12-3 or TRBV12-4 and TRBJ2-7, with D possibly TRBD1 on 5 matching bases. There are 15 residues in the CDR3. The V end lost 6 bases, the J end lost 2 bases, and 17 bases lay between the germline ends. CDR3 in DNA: TGTGCCAGCAGCAGTAGCAGGGATTGGGCCTACGAGCAGTACTTC. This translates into CASSSSRDWAYEQYF.

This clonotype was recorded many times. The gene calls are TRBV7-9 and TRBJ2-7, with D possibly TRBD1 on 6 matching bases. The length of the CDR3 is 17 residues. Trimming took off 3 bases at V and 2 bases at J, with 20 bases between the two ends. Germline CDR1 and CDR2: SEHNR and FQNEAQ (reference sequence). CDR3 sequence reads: CASSFSPGQTPTYEQYF. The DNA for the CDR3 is TGTGCCAGCAGCTTTAGTCCGGGACAAACACCGACCTACGAGCAGTACTTC.

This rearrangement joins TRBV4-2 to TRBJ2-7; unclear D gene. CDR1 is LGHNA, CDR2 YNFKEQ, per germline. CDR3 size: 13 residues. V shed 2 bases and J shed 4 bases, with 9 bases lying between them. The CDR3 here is CASSQLKGYEQYF. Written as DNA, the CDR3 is TGTGCCAGCAGCCAACTGAAGGGATACGAGCAGTACTTC.

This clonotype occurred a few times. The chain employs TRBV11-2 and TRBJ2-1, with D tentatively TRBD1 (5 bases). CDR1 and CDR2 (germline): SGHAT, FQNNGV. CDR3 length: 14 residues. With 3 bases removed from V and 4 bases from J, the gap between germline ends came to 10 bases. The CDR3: CASSFLTDYNEQFF. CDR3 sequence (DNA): TGTGCCAGCAGCTTCTTGACAGATTACAATGAGCAGTTCTTC.

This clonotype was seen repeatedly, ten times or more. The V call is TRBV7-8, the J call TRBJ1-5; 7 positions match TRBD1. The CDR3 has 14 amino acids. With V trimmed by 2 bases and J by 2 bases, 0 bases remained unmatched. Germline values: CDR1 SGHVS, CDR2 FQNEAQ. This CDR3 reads CASSLTGGNQPQHF. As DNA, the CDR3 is TGTGCCAGCAGCTTAACAGGGGGCAATCAGCCCCAGCATTTT.

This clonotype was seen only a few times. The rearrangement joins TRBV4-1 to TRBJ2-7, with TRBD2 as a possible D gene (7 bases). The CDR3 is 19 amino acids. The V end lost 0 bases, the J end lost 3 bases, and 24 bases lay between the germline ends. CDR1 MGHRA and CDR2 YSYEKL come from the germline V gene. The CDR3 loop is CASSQDKGGGAGDYYEQYF. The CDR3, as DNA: TGCGCCAGCAGCCAAGATAAGGGAGGGGGTGCGGGAGATTACTACGAGCAGTACTTC.

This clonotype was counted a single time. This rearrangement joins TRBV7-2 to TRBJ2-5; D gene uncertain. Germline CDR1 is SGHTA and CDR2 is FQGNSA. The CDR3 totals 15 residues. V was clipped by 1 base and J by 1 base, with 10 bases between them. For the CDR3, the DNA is TGTGCCAGCAGCTTAGTAGCCAGCCCCCAAGAGACCCAGTACTTC. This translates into CASSLVASPQETQYF.

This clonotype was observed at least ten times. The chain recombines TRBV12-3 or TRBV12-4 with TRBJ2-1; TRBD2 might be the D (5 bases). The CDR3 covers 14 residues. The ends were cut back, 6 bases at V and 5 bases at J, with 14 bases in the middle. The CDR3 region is CASRGTRIHNEQFF. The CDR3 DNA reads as TGTGCCAGCAGGGGAACTAGGATACACAATGAGCAGTTCTTC.

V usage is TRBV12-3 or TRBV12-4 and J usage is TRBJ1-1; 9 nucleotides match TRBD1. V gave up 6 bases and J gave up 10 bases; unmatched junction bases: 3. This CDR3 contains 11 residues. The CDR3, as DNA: TGTGCCAGCAGCAAGACAGGGGGAGCTTTCTTT. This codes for CASSKTGGAFF.

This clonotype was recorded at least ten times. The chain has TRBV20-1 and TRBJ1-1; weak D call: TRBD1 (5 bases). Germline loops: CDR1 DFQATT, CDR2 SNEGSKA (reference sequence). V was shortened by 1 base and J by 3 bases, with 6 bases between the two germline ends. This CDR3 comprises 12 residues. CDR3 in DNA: TGCAGTGCTAGAGCGGGGGACACTGAAGCTTTCTTT. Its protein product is CSARAGDTEAFF.

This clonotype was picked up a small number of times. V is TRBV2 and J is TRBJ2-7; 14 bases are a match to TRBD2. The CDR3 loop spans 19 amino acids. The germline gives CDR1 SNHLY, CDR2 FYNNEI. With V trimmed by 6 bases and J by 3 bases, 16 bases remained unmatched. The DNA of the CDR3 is TGTGCCAGCAGGCCGAGGGGACTAGCGGGGGCCCCGCGTTACTACGAGCAGTACTTC. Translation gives CASRPRGLAGAPRYYEQYF.

The CDR3, as DNA: TGTGCCAGCAGCCCGGGACAGGGGCAATACGAGCAGTACTTC. This sequence encodes CASSPGQGQYEQYF. The chain combines TRBV6-1 with TRBJ2-7; TRBD1 agrees at 10 bases. The V gene end was trimmed by 6 bases and the J gene end by 4 bases; junction bases not matched to a gene: 6. Germline loops: CDR1 MNHNS, CDR2 SASEGT. The CDR3 is 14 residues long.

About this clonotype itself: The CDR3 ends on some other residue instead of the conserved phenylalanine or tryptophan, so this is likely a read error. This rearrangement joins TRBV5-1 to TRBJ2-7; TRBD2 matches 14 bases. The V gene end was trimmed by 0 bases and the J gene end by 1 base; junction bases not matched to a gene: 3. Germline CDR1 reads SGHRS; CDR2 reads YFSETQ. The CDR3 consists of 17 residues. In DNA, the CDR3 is TGCGCCAGCAGCTTGGTAGGGACTAGCGGGGGATCCTACGAGCAGTACCTC. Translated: CASSLVGTSGGSYEQYL.